The entry that follows covers one TCR beta chain sequence. The record originates from a study of shared clonotypes between healthy human individuals. Positively selected for CCR7, the CD45RO-negative cells used as naive CD8 cells excluded terminally differentiated effector memory CD45RA+ cells. The V gene lost 3 bases and the J gene lost 4 bases, with 10 bases spanning the gap. CDR3 length: 14 amino acids. The germline V gene has CDR1 SNHLY and CDR2 FYNNEI. TCRdb's table, derived via immunoSEQ multiplex PCR, lists solely in-frame clones and lacks some. The sample gives about 2.1 million clones, about 93% of which show up once; around 1.7% is in the top ten.

This chain connects TRBV2 to TRBJ1-5, with no clear D. The receptor was derived from a young man in good health. Some clones in this sample may be carry-over from other donors' samples. Sequencing was performed on naive CD8+ T cells from PBMCs. CDR3: CASSEPGLNQPQHF. The CDR3 DNA reads as TGTGCCAGCAGTGAGCCGGGCCTTAATCAGCCCCAGCATTTT.